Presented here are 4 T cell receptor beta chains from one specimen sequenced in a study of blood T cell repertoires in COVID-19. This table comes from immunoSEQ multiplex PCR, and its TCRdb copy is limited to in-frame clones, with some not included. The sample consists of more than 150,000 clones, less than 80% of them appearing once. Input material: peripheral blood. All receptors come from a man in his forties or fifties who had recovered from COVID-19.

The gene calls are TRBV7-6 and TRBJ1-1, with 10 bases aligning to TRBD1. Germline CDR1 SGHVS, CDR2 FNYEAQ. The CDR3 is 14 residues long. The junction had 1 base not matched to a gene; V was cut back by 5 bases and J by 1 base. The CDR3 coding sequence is TGTGCCAGCAGCCGACAGGGGGCGAACACTGAAGCTTTCTTT. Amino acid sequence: CASSRQGANTEAFF.

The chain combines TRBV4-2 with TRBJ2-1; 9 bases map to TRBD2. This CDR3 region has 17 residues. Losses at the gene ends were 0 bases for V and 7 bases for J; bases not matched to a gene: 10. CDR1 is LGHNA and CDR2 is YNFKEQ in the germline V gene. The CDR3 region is CASSQEGAGGPGNEQFF. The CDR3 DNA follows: TGTGCCAGCAGCCAAGAGGGGGCGGGAGGGCCGGGAAATGAGCAGTTCTTC.

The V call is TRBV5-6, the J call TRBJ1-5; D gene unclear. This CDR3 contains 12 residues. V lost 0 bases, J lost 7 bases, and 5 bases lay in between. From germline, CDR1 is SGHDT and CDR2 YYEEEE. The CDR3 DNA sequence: TGTGCCAGCAGCTTGGTCGGGCAGCCCCAGCATTTT. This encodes CASSLVGQPQHF.

CDR3: CASSLPPRLAGGRNEQFF. In DNA, the CDR3 is TGTGCCAGCAGCTTACCCCCCCGGCTAGCGGGAGGGCGCAATGAGCAGTTCTTC. The chain combines TRBV7-9 with TRBJ2-1, with TRBD2 identical over 12 bases. The germline V gene encodes CDR1 SEHNR and CDR2 FQNEAQ (reference sequence). V lost 2 bases to trimming and J lost 6 bases; unmatched junction nucleotides: 11. This CDR3 region has 18 residues.